The rows below give T cell receptor beta chains drawn from one sample of a study of cytomegalovirus exposure and HLA in healthy donors. TCRdb keeps only in-frame clones here, not all; method: immunoSEQ multiplex PCR. The top ten hold roughly 1.3% of the sample, which has roughly 190,000 clones, around 87% seen once. The sequenced sample was PBMCs. The origin of the receptors is a young man in good health and CMV-seronegative. The CDR3 runs from the conserved cysteine through the conserved F or W. Each record gives: V gene, J gene, clone size, D gene, CDR3 protein, CDR3 DNA. D genes are given only for firm matches. The size entry is marked missing in some rows and otherwise reads once, few, many or a size class.

v_call: TRBV7-2; j_call: TRBJ2-2; clone_size: NA; d_call: TRBD2; cdr3_aa: CASSLDGGASKLFF; cdr3_nt: TGTGCCAGCAGCTTAGACGGGGGGGCCTCGAAGCTGTTTTTT
v_call: TRBV7-9; j_call: TRBJ2-5; clone_size: once; d_call: NA; cdr3_aa: CASSPLDSQETQYF; cdr3_nt: TGTGCCAGCAGCCCCTTAGACAGCCAAGAGACCCAGTACTTC
v_call: TRBV18; j_call: TRBJ1-5; clone_size: few; d_call: NA; cdr3_aa: CASSPPGAGASNQPQHF; cdr3_nt: TGTGCCAGCTCACCACCGGGCGCTGGGGCTAGCAATCAGCCCCAGCATTTT
v_call: TRBV9; j_call: TRBJ2-5; clone_size: NA; d_call: TRBD1; cdr3_aa: CASSDGTEETQYF; cdr3_nt: TGTGCCAGCAGCGATGGGACAGAAGAGACCCAGTACTTC
v_call: TRBV27; j_call: TRBJ2-6; clone_size: few; d_call: TRBD1; cdr3_aa: CASRLWGTGDTGANVLTF; cdr3_nt: TGTGCCAGCAGATTATGGGGGACAGGGGATACTGGGGCCAACGTCCTGACTTTC
v_call: TRBV6-5; j_call: TRBJ1-2; clone_size: NA; d_call: NA; cdr3_aa: CASSYSIGVNYGYTF; cdr3_nt: TGTGCCAGCAGTTACTCGATAGGGGTAAACTATGGCTACACCTTC
v_call: TRBV5-1; j_call: TRBJ2-3; clone_size: NA; d_call: TRBD2; cdr3_aa: CASSLGPTSASTDTQYF; cdr3_nt: TGCGCCAGCAGCTTGGGGCCAACTAGCGCGAGCACAGATACGCAGTATTTT
v_call: TRBV7-2; j_call: TRBJ1-2; clone_size: NA; d_call: TRBD1; cdr3_aa: CASSRSGGNYGYTF; cdr3_nt: TGTGCCAGCAGCCGCTCAGGGGGAAACTATGGCTACACCTTC
v_call: TRBV4-1; j_call: TRBJ2-2; clone_size: NA; d_call: TRBD1; cdr3_aa: CASSHGTVNTGELFF; cdr3_nt: TGCGCCAGCAGCCACGGGACAGTCAACACCGGGGAGCTGTTTTTT
v_call: TRBV29-1; j_call: TRBJ2-7; clone_size: NA; d_call: TRBD2; cdr3_aa: CSVHLAGIFGAYEQYF; cdr3_nt: TGCAGCGTCCATCTAGCGGGTATCTTTGGTGCCTACGAGCAGTACTTC
v_call: TRBV7-8; j_call: TRBJ1-1; clone_size: few; d_call: TRBD1; cdr3_aa: CASSSTGVLTEAFF; cdr3_nt: TGTGCCAGCAGCTCAACAGGGGTATTGACTGAAGCTTTCTTT
v_call: TRBV5-6; j_call: TRBJ1-2; clone_size: NA; d_call: TRBD1; cdr3_aa: CASSAGQAIYGYTF; cdr3_nt: TGTGCCAGCAGCGCGGGACAGGCCATCTATGGCTACACCTTC